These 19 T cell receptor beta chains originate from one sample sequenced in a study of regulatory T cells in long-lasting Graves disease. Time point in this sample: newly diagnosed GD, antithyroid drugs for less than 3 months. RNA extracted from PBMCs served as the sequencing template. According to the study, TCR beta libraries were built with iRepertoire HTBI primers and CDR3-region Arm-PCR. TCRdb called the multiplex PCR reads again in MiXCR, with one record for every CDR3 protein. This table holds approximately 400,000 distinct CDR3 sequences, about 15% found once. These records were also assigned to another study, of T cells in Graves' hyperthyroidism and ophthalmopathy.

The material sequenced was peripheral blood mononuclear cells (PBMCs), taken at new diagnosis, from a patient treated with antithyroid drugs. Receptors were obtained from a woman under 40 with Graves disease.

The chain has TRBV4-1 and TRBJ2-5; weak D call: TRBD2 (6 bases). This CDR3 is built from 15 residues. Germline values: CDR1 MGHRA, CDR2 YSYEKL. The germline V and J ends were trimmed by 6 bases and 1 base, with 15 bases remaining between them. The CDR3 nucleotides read TGCGCCAGCAGTGATCGTGGGAGGATCCAAGAGACCCAGTACTTC. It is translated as CASSDRGRIQETQYF.

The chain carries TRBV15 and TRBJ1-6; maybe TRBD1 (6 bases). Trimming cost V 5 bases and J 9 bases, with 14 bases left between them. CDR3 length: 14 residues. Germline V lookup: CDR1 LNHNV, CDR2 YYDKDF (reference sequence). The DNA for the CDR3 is TGTGCCACCAGCCTAGGACAGCCGAGTTCACCCCTCCACTTT. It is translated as CATSLGQPSSPLHF.

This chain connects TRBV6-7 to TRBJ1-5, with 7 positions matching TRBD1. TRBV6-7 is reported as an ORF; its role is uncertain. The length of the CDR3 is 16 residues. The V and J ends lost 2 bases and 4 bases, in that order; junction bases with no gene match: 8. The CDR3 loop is CASSYGEGQMNQPQHF. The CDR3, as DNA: TGTGCCAGCAGTTACGGGGAGGGACAGATGAATCAGCCCCAGCATTTT.

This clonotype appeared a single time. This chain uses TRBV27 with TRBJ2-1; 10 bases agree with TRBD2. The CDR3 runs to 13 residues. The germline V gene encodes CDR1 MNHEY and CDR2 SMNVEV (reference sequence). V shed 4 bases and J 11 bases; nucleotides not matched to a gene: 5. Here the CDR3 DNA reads TGTGCCAGCAGTTCGCTAGCGGGAGCCCAGCAGTTCTTC. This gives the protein CASSSLAGAQQFF.

This CDR3 reads CAWSQGPYEQYF. CDR3 coding DNA: TGTGCCTGGAGTCAGGGTCCCTACGAGCAGTACTTC. The chain couples TRBV30 to TRBJ2-7; the D gene is possibly TRBD1 (5 bases). V lost 2 bases and J 2 bases, leaving 7 bases between the germline ends. This CDR3 has 12 residues. The germline V gene has CDR1 GTSNPN and CDR2 SVGIG (reference sequence).

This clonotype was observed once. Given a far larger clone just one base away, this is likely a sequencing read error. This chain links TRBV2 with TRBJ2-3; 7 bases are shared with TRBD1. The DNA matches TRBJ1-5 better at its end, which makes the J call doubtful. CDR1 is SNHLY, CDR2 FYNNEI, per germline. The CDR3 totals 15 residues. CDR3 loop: CASSPTRRGPDTQHF. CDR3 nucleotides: TGTGCCAGCAGCCCCACCCGAAGGGGGCCAGATACGCAGCATTTT.

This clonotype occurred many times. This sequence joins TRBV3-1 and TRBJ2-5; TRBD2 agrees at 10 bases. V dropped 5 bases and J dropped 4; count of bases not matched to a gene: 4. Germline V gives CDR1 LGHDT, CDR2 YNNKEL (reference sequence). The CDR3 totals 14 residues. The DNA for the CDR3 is TGTGCCAGCAGCTTAAGGACTAGCGGAGAGACCCAGTACTTC. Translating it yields CASSLRTSGETQYF.

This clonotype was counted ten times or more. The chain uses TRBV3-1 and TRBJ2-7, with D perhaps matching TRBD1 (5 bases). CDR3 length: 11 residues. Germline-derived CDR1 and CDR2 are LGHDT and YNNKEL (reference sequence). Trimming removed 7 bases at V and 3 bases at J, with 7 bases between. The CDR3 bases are TGTGCCAGCACTAGGGGCTACGAGCAGTACTTC. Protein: CASTRGYEQYF.

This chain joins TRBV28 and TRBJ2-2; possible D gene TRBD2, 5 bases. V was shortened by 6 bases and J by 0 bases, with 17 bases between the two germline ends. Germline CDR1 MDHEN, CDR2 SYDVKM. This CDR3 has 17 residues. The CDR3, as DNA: TGTGCCAGCAGCCCCCCGGGCCAAGCGGCGAACACCGGGGAGCTGTTTTTT. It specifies CASSPPGQAANTGELFF. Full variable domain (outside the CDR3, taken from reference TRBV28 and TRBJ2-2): DVKVTQSSRYLVKRTGEKVFLECVQDMDHENMFWYRQDPGLGLRLIYFSYDVKMKEKGDIPEGYSVSREKKERFSLILESASTNQTSMYLCASSPPGQAANTGELFFGEGSRLTVL.

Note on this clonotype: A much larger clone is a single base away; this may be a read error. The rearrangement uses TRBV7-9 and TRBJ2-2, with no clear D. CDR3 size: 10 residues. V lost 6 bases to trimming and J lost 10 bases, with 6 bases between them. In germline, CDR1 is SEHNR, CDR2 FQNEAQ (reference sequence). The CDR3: CASSGEELFF. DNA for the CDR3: TGTGCCAGCAGTGGCGAGGAGCTGTTTTTT. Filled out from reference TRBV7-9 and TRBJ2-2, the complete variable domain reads DTGVSQNPRHKITKRGQNVTFRCDPISEHNRLYWYRQTLGQGPEFLTYFQNEAQLEKSRLLSDRFSAERPKGSFSTLEIQRTEQGDSAMYLCASSGEELFFGEGSRLTVL.

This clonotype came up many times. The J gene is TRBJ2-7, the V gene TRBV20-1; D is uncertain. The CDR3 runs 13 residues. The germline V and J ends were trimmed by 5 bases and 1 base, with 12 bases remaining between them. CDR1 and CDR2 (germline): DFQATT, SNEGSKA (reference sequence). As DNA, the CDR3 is TGCAGTGCTCCCCCCCTCGGGTCCTACGAGCAGTACTTC. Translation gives CSAPPLGSYEQYF.

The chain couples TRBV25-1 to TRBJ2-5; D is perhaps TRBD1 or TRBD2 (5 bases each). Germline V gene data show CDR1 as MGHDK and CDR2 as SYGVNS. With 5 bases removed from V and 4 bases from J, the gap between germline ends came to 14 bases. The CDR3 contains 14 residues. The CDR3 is CASSRGVMLETQYF. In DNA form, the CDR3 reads TGTGCCAGCAGTAGAGGGGTGATGTTAGAGACCCAGTACTTC.

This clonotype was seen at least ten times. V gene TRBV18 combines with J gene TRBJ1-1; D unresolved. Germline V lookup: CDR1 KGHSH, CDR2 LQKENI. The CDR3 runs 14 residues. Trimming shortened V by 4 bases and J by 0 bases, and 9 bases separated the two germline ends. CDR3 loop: CASSLRTLNTEAFF. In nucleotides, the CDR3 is TGTGCCAGCTCACTCAGGACGTTGAACACTGAAGCTTTCTTT.

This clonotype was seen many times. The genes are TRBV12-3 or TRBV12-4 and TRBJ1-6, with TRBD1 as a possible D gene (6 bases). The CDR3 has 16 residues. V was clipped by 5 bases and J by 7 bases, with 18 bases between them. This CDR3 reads CASSPGPGHQNSPLHF. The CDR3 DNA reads TGTGCCAGCAGTCCCGGGCCGGGACACCAGAATTCACCCCTCCACTTT.

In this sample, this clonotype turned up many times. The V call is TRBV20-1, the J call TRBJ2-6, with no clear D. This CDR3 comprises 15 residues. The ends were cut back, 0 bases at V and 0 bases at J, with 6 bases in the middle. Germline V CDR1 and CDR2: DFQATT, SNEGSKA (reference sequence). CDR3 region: CSARDLGSGANVLTF. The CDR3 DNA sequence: TGCAGTGCTAGAGACCTCGGCTCTGGGGCCAACGTCCTGACTTTC.

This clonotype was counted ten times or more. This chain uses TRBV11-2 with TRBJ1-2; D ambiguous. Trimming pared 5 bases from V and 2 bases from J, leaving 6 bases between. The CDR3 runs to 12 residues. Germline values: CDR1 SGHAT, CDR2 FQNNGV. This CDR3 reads CASSTENYGYTF. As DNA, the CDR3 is TGTGCCAGCAGCACGGAGAACTATGGCTACACCTTC.

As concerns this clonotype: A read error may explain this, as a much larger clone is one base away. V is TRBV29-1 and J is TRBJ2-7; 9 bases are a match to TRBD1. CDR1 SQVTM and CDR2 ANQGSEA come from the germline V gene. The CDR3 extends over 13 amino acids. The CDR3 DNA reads TGCAGTACAATAACAGGGGGCAGCTACGAGCAGTACTTC. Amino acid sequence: CSTITGGSYEQYF.

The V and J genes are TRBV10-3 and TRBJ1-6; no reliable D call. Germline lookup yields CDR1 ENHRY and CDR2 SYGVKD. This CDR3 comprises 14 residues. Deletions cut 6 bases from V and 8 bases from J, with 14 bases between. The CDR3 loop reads CAIRNGVADSPLHF. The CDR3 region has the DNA TGTGCCATCAGAAACGGGGTTGCGGATTCACCCCTCCACTTT.

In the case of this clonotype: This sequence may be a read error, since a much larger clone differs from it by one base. The DNA of the CDR3 is TGTGCCAGCGTGGAGGACAGCAACTATGGCTACGCCTTC. Translating gives CASVEDSNYGYAF. The gene calls are TRBV2 and TRBJ1-2, with a possible D match to TRBD1 (6 bases). CDR1 is SNHLY, CDR2 FYNNEI, per germline. CDR3 length equals 13 residues.